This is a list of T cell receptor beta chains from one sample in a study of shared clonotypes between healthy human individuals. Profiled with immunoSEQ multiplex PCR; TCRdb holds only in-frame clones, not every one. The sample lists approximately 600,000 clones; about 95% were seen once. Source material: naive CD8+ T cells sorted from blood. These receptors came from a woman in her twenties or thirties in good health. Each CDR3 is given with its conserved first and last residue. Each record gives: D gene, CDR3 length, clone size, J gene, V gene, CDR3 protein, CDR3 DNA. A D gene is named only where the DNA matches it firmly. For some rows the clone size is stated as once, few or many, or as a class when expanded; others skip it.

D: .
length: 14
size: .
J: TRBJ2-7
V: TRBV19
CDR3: CASTTGRGAYEQYF
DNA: TGTGCCAGCACAACCGGCAGGGGAGCCTACGAGCAGTACTTC

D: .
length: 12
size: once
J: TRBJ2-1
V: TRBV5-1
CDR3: CASSLEWNEQFF
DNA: TGCGCCAGCAGCTTGGAATGGAACGAGCAGTTCTTC

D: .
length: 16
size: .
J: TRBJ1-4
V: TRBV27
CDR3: CASGPDGVTTNEKLFF
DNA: TGTGCCAGCGGCCCGGACGGGGTTACAACTAATGAAAAACTGTTTTTT

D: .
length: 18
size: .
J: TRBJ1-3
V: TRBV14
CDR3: CASSQDKGGPLSGNTIYF
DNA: TGTGCCAGCAGCCAAGATAAGGGCGGGCCACTCTCTGGAAACACCATATATTTT

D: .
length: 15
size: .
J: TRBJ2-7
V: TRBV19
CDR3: CASSITGGETYEQYF
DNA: TGTGCCAGTAGTATTACCGGGGGCGAGACATACGAGCAGTACTTC

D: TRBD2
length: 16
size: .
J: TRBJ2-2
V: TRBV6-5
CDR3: CASSYSSSGRSGELFF
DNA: TGTGCCAGCAGTTACTCGTCTAGCGGGAGATCCGGGGAGCTGTTTTTT

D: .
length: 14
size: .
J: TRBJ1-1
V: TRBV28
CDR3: CASSLGLANTEAFF
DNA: TGTGCCAGCAGTTTGGGGTTGGCGAACACTGAAGCTTTCTTT

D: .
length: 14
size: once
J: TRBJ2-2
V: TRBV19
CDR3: CASKKEGATGELFF
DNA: TGTGCCAGTAAGAAAGAGGGCGCCACCGGGGAGCTGTTTTTT

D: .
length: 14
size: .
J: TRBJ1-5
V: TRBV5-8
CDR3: CASSFGGFAQPQHF
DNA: TGTGCCAGCAGCTTTGGAGGGTTCGCTCAGCCCCAGCATTTT

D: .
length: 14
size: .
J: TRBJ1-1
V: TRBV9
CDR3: CASSVDGGPTEAFF
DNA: TGTGCCAGCAGCGTAGATGGGGGGCCCACTGAAGCTTTCTTT

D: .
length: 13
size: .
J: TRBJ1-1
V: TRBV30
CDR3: CAWSVGSSAEAFF
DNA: TGTGCCTGGAGTGTTGGAAGCAGCGCTGAAGCTTTCTTT

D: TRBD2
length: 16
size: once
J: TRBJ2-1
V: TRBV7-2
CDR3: CASSLMGLPSYNEQFF
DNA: TGTGCCAGCAGCTTAATGGGACTACCGTCCTACAATGAGCAGTTCTTC

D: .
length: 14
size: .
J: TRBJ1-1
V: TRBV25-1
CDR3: CASRDSGLNTEAFF
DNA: TGTGCCAGCCGGGATTCGGGGTTGAACACTGAAGCTTTCTTT

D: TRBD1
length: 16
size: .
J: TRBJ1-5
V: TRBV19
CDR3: CASSIRDRAYNQPQHF
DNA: TGTGCCAGTAGTATCCGGGACAGGGCCTACAATCAGCCCCAGCATTTT

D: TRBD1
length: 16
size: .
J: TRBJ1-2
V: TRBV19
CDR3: CASTPRDRGDNYGYTF
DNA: TGTGCCAGTACGCCCCGGGACAGGGGAGATAACTATGGCTACACCTTC

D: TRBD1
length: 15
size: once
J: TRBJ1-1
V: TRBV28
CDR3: CASSLITGGHTEAFF
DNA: TGTGCCAGCAGTTTAATCACAGGGGGCCACACTGAAGCTTTCTTT

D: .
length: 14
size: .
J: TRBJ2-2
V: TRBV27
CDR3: CASREATNTGELFF
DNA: TGTGCCAGCAGGGAAGCTACGAACACCGGGGAGCTGTTTTTT

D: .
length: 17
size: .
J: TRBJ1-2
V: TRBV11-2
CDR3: CASSLEAGTTANYGYTF
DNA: TGTGCCAGCAGCCTCGAGGCAGGGACTACAGCTAACTATGGCTACACCTTC

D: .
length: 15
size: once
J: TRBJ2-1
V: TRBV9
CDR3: CASSVTGSSYNEQFF
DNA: TGTGCCAGCAGCGTAACCGGAAGCTCCTACAATGAGCAGTTCTTC

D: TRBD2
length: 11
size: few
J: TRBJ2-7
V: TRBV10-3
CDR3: CAINVAGRQYF
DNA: TGTGCCATCAACGTAGCGGGAAGGCAGTACTTC

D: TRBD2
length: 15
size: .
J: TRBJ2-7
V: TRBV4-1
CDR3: CASSPSGASSYEQYF
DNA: TGCGCCAGCAGCCCCAGCGGGGCCTCCTCCTACGAGCAGTACTTC

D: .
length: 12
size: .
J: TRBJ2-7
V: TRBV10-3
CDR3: CAIRGPNYEQYF
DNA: TGTGCCATCAGGGGACCGAACTACGAGCAGTACTTC

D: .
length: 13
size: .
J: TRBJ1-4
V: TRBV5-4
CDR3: CASSPSAGEKLFF
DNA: TGTGCCAGCAGCCCCAGTGCGGGGGAAAAACTGTTTTTT

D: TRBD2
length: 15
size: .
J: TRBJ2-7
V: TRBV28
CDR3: CASMPGTGGSYEQYF
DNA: TGTGCCAGCATGCCCGGGACGGGAGGGTCCTACGAGCAGTACTTC

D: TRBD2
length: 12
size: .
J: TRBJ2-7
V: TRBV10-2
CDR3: CASSFGRYEQYF
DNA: TGCGCCAGCAGCTTCGGGAGGTACGAGCAGTACTTC

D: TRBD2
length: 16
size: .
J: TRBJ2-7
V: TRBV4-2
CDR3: CASSQEGGTSGYEQYF
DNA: TGTGCCAGCAGCCAAGAGGGTGGGACTAGCGGCTACGAGCAGTACTTC

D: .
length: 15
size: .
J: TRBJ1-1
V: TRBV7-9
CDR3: CASSLVVRSNTEAFF
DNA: TGTGCCAGCAGCTTAGTAGTCAGATCGAACACTGAAGCTTTCTTT

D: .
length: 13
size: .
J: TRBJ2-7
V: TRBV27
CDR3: CASSFGQSYEQYF
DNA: TGTGCCAGCAGTTTTGGGCAGTCCTACGAGCAGTACTTC

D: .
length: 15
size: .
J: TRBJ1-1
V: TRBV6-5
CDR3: CASSYSKEGFSEAFF
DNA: TGTGCCAGCAGTTACTCGAAAGAGGGCTTCTCTGAAGCTTTCTTT

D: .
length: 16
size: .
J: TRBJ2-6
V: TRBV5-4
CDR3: CASSNLDSSGANVLTF
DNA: TGTGCCAGCAGCAACCTGGACTCCTCTGGGGCCAACGTCCTGACTTTC

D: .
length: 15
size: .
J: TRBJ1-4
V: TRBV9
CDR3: CASSVESGAREKLFF
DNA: TGTGCCAGCAGCGTAGAGTCAGGGGCGAGGGAAAAACTGTTTTTT

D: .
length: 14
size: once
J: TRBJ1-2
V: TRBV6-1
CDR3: CASGAGGEGYGYTF
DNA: TGTGCCAGCGGAGCGGGGGGAGAAGGCTATGGCTACACCTTC

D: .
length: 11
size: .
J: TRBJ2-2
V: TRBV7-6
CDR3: CASKEGGELFF
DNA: TGTGCCAGCAAAGAGGGAGGGGAGCTGTTTTTT

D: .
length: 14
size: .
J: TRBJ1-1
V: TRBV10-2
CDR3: CASSETEMNTEAFF
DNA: TGCGCCAGCAGTGAGACAGAGATGAACACTGAAGCTTTCTTT

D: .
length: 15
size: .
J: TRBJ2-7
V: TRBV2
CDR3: CASSEGPGGAYEQYF
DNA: TGTGCCAGCAGTGAAGGACCAGGGGGGGCCTACGAGCAGTACTTC

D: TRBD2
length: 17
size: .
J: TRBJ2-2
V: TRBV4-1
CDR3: CASNSGLAEPGTGELFF
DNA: TGCGCCAGCAATTCGGGGCTAGCGGAACCGGGGACCGGGGAGCTGTTTTTT

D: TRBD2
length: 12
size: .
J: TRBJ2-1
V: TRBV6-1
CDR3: CATSLAGVEQFF
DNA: TGTGCCACCTCACTAGCGGGAGTGGAGCAGTTCTTC

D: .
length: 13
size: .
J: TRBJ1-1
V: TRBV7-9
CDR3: CASSPPFGTEAFF
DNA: TGTGCCAGCAGCCCCCCGTTCGGGACTGAAGCTTTCTTT

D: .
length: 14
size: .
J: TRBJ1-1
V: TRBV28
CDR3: CASYRALMNTEAFF
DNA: TGTGCCAGCTACAGGGCCTTAATGAACACTGAAGCTTTCTTT

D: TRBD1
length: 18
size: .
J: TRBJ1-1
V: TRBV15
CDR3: CATSRDRGTVFMNTEAFF
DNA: TGTGCCACCAGCAGAGATCGGGGGACAGTCTTCATGAACACTGAAGCTTTCTTT

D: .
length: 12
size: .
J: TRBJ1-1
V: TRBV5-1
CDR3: CASSLAGVGAFF
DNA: TGCGCCAGCAGCTTGGCAGGGGTAGGGGCTTTCTTT

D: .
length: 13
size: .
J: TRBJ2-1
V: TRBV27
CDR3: CASSSGDYNEQFF
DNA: TGTGCCAGCAGTTCGGGGGACTACAATGAGCAGTTCTTC

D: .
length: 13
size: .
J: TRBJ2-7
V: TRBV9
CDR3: CASSATGSGEQYF
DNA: TGTGCCAGCAGCGCAACAGGTTCCGGGGAGCAGTACTTC

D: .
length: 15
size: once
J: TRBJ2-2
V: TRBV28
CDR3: CASSLVPADTGELFF
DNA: TGTGCCAGCAGTTTGGTTCCCGCTGACACCGGGGAGCTGTTTTTT

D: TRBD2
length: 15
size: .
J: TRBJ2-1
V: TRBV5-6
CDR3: CASSRTSGSYNEQFF
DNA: TGTGCCAGCAGCCGGACTAGCGGCTCCTACAATGAGCAGTTCTTC

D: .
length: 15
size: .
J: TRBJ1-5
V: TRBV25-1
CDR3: CASSESRISNQPQHF
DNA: TGTGCCAGCAGTGAATCCCGGATTAGCAATCAGCCCCAGCATTTT

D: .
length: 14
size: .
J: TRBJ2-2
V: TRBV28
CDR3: CASSLMEVEGWLFF
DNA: TGTGCCAGCAGTTTGATGGAGGTAGAGGGGTGGCTGTTTTTT

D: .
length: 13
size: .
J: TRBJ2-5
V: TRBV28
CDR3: CASRWGLGETQYF
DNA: TGTGCCAGCCGGTGGGGGCTTGGGGAGACCCAGTACTTC

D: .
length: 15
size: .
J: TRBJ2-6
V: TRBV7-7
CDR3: CASSPGPGGANVLTF
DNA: TGTGCCAGCAGCCCCGGGCCCGGAGGGGCCAACGTCCTGACTTTC

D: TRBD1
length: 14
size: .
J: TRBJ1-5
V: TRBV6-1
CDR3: CASSPGQLNQPQHF
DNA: TGTGCCAGCAGCCCGGGACAGCTCAATCAGCCCCAGCATTTT

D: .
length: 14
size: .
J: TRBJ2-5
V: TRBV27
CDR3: CASSLGRNQETQYF
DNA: TGTGCCAGCAGTTTAGGTCGGAACCAAGAGACCCAGTACTTC

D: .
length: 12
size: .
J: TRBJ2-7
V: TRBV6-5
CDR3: CASSDLTYEQYF
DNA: TGTGCCAGCAGTGACCTTACATACGAGCAGTACTTC

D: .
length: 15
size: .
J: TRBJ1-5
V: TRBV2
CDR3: CASREGRGGDQPQHF
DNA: TGTGCCAGCAGGGAAGGACGCGGCGGGGATCAGCCCCAGCATTTT

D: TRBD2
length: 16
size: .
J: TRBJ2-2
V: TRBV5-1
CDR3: CASSLDREGIAGELFF
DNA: TGCGCCAGCAGCTTGGACCGGGAGGGAATCGCCGGGGAGCTGTTTTTT

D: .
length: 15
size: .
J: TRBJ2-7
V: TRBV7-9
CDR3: CASTGFGADTLEQYF
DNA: TGTGCCAGCACTGGCTTCGGGGCGGACACCCTCGAGCAGTACTTC

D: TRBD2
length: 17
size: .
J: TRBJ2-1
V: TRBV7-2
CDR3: CASSLVASGGPYNEQFF
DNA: TGTGCCAGCAGCTTAGTTGCTAGCGGGGGACCCTACAATGAGCAGTTCTTC

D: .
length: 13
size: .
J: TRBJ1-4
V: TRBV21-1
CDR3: CASRAGTHEKLFF
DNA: TGTGCCAGCAGAGCCGGGACACATGAAAAACTGTTTTTT

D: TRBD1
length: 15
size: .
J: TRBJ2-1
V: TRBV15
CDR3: CATSKNPTGAIEQFF
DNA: TGTGCCACCAGCAAGAACCCGACAGGGGCTATTGAGCAGTTCTTC

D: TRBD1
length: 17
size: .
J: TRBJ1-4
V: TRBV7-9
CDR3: CASSPRQGLATNEKLFF
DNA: TGTGCCAGCAGCCCTCGACAGGGACTCGCAACTAATGAAAAACTGTTTTTT

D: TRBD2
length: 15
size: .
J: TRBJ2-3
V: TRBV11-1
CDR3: CASSRTSWVTDTQYF
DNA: TGTGCCAGCAGCAGGACTAGCTGGGTGACAGATACGCAGTATTTT